This TCR beta chain was sequenced in a study of prognosis after radiotherapy for stage I lung cancer. There are 16 residues in the CDR3. The V and J ends lost 0 bases and 6 bases, in that order; junction bases with no gene match: 11. Germline V gene lookup returns CDR1 MNHEY and CDR2 SVGEGT. TCR beta CDR3 amplification from genomic DNA was performed by two-round multiplex PCR. TRBV and TRBJ genes each had their own specific primers in first-round PCR. Each CDR3 protein is one row after TCRdb ran MiXCR on the multiplex PCR reads. The sample has roughly 20,000 distinct CDR3 sequences, approximately 43% seen once; the top ten hold approximately 34%.

This sequence was found in a donor over 45 with non-small cell lung cancer. Sequences were derived from PBMCs, sampled before or after stereotactic body radiation therapy (not recorded which). The V gene is TRBV6-2 or TRBV6-3, the J gene TRBJ2-7, with 7 bases identical to TRBD1. The CDR3 DNA sequence: TGTGCCAGCAGTTACTCTACGGGACAGACATCGTCCGAGCAGTACTTC. Amino acids: CASSYSTGQTSSEQYF.